This is a list of T cell receptor beta chains from one sample in a study of shared clonotypes between healthy human individuals. Clones were sequenced by immunoSEQ multiplex PCR, and TCRdb holds only the in-frame ones, with some missing. The sample records around 1,000,000 clones, about 80% being singletons. Sequenced input: memory CD4+ T cells from PBMCs. These receptors all stem from a man aged 18 to 29 in good health. Some clones in this sample may be carry-over from other donors' samples. CDR3s include the opening cysteine and the closing phenylalanine or tryptophan. Fields, in order: V gene, CDR3 protein.

TRBV7-2 | CASSLLGTQEDTQYF
TRBV6-5 | CASKDTGELFF
TRBV18 | CASSPRPGPNAGELFF
TRBV28 | CASSLLGSEDYEQYF
TRBV28 | CASSHIYEQYF
TRBV5-1 | CASSSDSHNEQFF
TRBV6-1 | CASRPGRTVVEQYF
TRBV11-2 | CASSLGRGNEQFF
TRBV28 | CASLGTGGDEQFF
TRBV29-1 | CSVEASNGVGAFF
TRBV19 | CASSYSRSSYNEQFF
TRBV4-1 | CASSQGGPSSYNEQFF
TRBV6-5 | CATRWGRDTEAFF
TRBV4-2 | CASSQTYSATNEKLFF
TRBV15 | CATSSGDTTVFYYGYTF
TRBV2 | CASSGAGVLREQYF
TRBV21-1 | CASSKGNREGCNGTFNQPQHF
TRBV2 | CASSRLGGRGGNTIYF
TRBV30 | CAWSPGADQPQHF
TRBV7-3 | CASSLEDSSYNEQFF
TRBV2 | CASNRQGLATNEKLFF
TRBV15 | CATSRERGRGSYEQYF
TRBV11-1 | CASSQILQGSAFF
TRBV5-1 | CASSLNGLNQPQHF
TRBV5-1 | CASSLTTGDNQPQHF
TRBV11-2 | CASSLGAGGPRTGELFF
TRBV5-1 | CATLLPRPGEQFF
TRBV4-1 | CASSQVAPLKDGYTF
TRBV5-1 | CASSAAGQENGYEQYF
TRBV30 | CAWRLAGGPGTDTQYF
TRBV7-6 | CASSLDAGAVTDTQYF
TRBV6-6 | CASSQGNQPQHF
TRBV2 | CASYAGTGNYEQYF
TRBV5-1 | CASSFSPTGDSPGYTF
TRBV6-6 | CASSSPGQVTSYEQYF
TRBV5-6 | CASSLLSGRGHTEAFF
TRBV5-1 | CASSSGLAGDGTYEQYF